The 29 T cell receptor beta chains in this list originate from one sample, sequenced in a study of blood T cells in healthy people across ages. A second PCR, run for roughly 6 to 11 cycles, used a sample-barcoded 5' primer plus a J-beta primer mix. Using its own MiXCR run on the 5' RACE reads, TCRdb lists one record per CDR3 protein. The repertoire holds about 640,000 distinct CDR3 sequences, with roughly 53% as singletons. Specimen: blood. Receptors originate from a man in his 60s in good health.

The rearrangement uses TRBV5-1 and TRBJ2-1, with unresolved D. The germline CDR1 and CDR2 sequences are SGHRS and YFSETQ. The CDR3 has 15 residues. V lost 0 bases to trimming and J lost 7 bases, with 14 bases between them. CDR3 in DNA: TGCGCCAGCAGCTTGGCCACTGGATTAGGGAATGAGCAGTTCTTC. It translates to CASSLATGLGNEQFF.

This chain connects TRBV20-1 to TRBJ2-3; TRBD1 or TRBD2 may be the D gene (5 bases each). Between the trimmed V and J ends, which lost 6 bases and 3 bases, there was a span of 19 bases. CDR1 is DFQATT and CDR2 is SNEGSKA in the germline V gene (reference sequence). The CDR3 consists of 15 residues. The CDR3 sequence: CSAPTTGGPTDTQYF. In nucleotides, the CDR3 is TGCAGTGCCCCCACTACAGGAGGTCCTACAGATACGCAGTATTTT.

This clonotype was picked up one time. This chain connects TRBV2 to TRBJ1-5; TRBD1 is a possible D gene (5 bases). The CDR3 has 18 amino acids. V shed 0 bases and J shed 0 bases, with 15 bases lying between them. CDR1 and CDR2 from the germline V gene are SNHLY and FYNNEI. CDR3 bases: TGTGCCAGCAGTGAAGCGCTGGCGGGACCGATTAGCAATCAGCCCCAGCATTTT. Encoded protein: CASSEALAGPISNQPQHF.

This chain connects TRBV6-2 or TRBV6-3 to TRBJ1-2; 10 nucleotides line up with TRBD1. The germline V gene has CDR1 MNHEY and CDR2 SVGEGT. Trimming at V came to 2 bases and at J to 3 bases, leaving 3 bases not matched to a gene. The CDR3 totals 15 residues. The CDR3 spells CASSYGTGEDYGYTF. In DNA, the CDR3 is TGTGCCAGCAGTTACGGGACAGGGGAGGACTATGGCTACACCTTC.

This clonotype came up a few times. The rearrangement joins TRBV6-6 to TRBJ1-2; D is ambiguous. V lost 10 bases and J 0 bases, leaving 12 bases between the germline ends. The CDR3 totals 13 residues. Germline V gene data show CDR1 as MNHNY and CDR2 as SVGAGI (reference sequence). In DNA form, the CDR3 reads TGTGCCACCGTGGTTGAGCCTAACTATGGCTACACCTTC. Translation gives CATVVEPNYGYTF.

This chain joins TRBV20-1 and TRBJ1-2, with a possible D match to TRBD1 (6 bases). From germline, CDR1 is DFQATT and CDR2 SNEGSKA (reference sequence). This CDR3 is built from 14 residues. Trimming removed 2 bases from V and 4 bases from J, with 14 bases in between. CDR3 residues: CSARFPVDSYGYTF. The CDR3 DNA reads TGCAGTGCTAGATTTCCGGTGGACAGCTATGGCTACACCTTC.

The rearrangement uses TRBV20-1 and TRBJ2-4; 7 bases align to TRBD2. The CDR3 runs to 15 residues. Germline-derived CDR1 and CDR2 are DFQATT and SNEGSKA (reference sequence). Trimming took 6 bases from V and 2 from J; bases not matched to a gene: 10. The CDR3 coding sequence is TGCAGTGCCCACCAAGCGGGGTATTCCAAAAACATTCAGTACTTC. Protein product: CSAHQAGYSKNIQYF.

This chain uses TRBV7-8 with TRBJ2-5; D is unresolved. The V end lost 0 bases, the J end lost 1 base, and 12 bases lay between the germline ends. Looked up from germline, CDR1 is SGHVS and CDR2 is FQNEAQ. This CDR3 region has 16 residues. The CDR3 here is CASSLAGSLPQETQYF. In DNA form, the CDR3 reads TGTGCCAGCAGCTTAGCAGGGTCATTGCCCCAAGAGACCCAGTACTTC.

The chain couples TRBV28 to TRBJ2-3, with D perhaps matching TRBD2 (7 bases). Germline V gene lookup returns CDR1 MDHEN and CDR2 SYDVKM. The ends were cut back, 2 bases at V and 5 bases at J, with 14 bases in the middle. This CDR3 is 15 amino acids long. DNA for the CDR3: TGTGCCAGCAGTTTAGCGGGGGCTATGGGAGATACGCAGTATTTT. It encodes CASSLAGAMGDTQYF. The full variable domain, in which reference TRBV28 and TRBJ2-3 provide the parts outside the CDR3, is DVKVTQSSRYLVKRTGEKVFLECVQDMDHENMFWYRQDPGLGLRLIYFSYDVKMKEKGDIPEGYSVSREKKERFSLILESASTNQTSMYLCASSLAGAMGDTQYFGPGTRLTVL.

CDR3 in DNA: TGCGCCAGCAGCTTGGATGGGGGGCCCCACAATGAGCAGTTCTTC. Its translation: CASSLDGGPHNEQFF. The rearrangement joins TRBV5-1 to TRBJ2-1; D is tentatively TRBD1 or TRBD2 (6 bases each). V lost 0 bases, J lost 5 bases, and 12 bases lay in between. Germline loops: CDR1 SGHRS, CDR2 YFSETQ. The CDR3 contains 15 residues.

This clonotype was seen a handful of times. The chain is built from TRBV29-1 and TRBJ2-3; no firm D call. V shed 6 bases and J shed 0 bases, with 16 bases lying between them. Germline loops: CDR1 SQVTM, CDR2 ANQGSEA. This CDR3 comprises 15 residues. In DNA, the CDR3 is TGCAGCGTGACTGGATTCCGTTCTAGCACAGATACGCAGTATTTT. It codes for CSVTGFRSSTDTQYF.

The V and J genes are TRBV7-2 and TRBJ2-1; tentative D call: TRBD2 (6 bases). The CDR3 has 18 amino acids. Trimming shortened V by 1 base and J by 3 bases, and 19 bases separated the two germline ends. The germline V gene encodes CDR1 SGHTA and CDR2 FQGNSA. In DNA, the CDR3 is TGTGCCAGCAGCTTAGGTACTATGGGGGAGGAAAACTACAATGAGCAGTTCTTC. Amino acid sequence: CASSLGTMGEENYNEQFF. Drawing the rest from reference TRBV7-2 and TRBJ2-1, the complete variable domain is GAGVSQSPSNKVTEKGKDVELRCDPISGHTALYWYRQSLGQGLEFLIYFQGNSAPDKSGLPSDRFSAERTGGSVSTLTIQRTQQEDSAVYLCASSLGTMGEENYNEQFFGPGTRLTVL.

A few counts support this clonotype. The chain carries TRBV20-1 and TRBJ2-3; D is uncertain. The CDR3 has 13 amino acids. The germline V gene encodes CDR1 DFQATT and CDR2 SNEGSKA (reference sequence). Trimming cost V 6 bases and J 1 base, with 11 bases left between them. CDR3 loop: CSAPASGTDTQYF. The CDR3 region has the DNA TGCAGTGCCCCTGCCAGTGGCACAGATACGCAGTATTTT.

This sequence joins TRBV12-3 or TRBV12-4 and TRBJ1-5; D gene ambiguous. Trimming removed 7 bases from V and 2 bases from J, with 15 bases in between. CDR3 length: 15 residues. The CDR3 region is CASTVRGSGNQPQHF. CDR3 in DNA: TGTGCCAGCACCGTCCGCGGGTCGGGCAATCAGCCCCAGCATTTT.

V is TRBV24-1 and J is TRBJ2-5, with D tentatively TRBD1 (6 bases). CDR1 KGHDR and CDR2 SFDVKD come from the germline V gene. This CDR3 spans 14 amino acids. The V gene lost 2 bases and the J gene lost 3 bases, with 9 bases spanning the gap. CDR3 nucleotide sequence: TGTGCCACCAGTGATTCGGGACATAAAGAGACCCAGTACTTC. This gives the protein CATSDSGHKETQYF.

The V call is TRBV6-2 or TRBV6-3, the J call TRBJ2-2; TRBD1 matches 7 bases. The CDR3 runs to 14 residues. V shed 4 bases, J shed 7 bases, and the junction held 6 bases outside the gene matches. The germline V gene has CDR1 MNHEY and CDR2 SVGEGT. CDR3 amino acids: CASSSGGAYGELFF. The CDR3 DNA is TGTGCCAGCAGTTCAGGGGGAGCGTACGGGGAGCTGTTTTTT.

This chain joins TRBV4-1 and TRBJ2-1; TRBD2 matches at 8 bases. Near its end, the DNA agrees better with TRBJ2-7, so the J call may be wrong. CDR3 length equals 16 residues. The germline CDR1 and CDR2 sequences are MGHRA and YSYEKL. In DNA form, the CDR3 reads TGCGCCAGCAGCCAGTATAGCGGGGACTCCTACAATGAGCAGTACTTC. It encodes CASSQYSGDSYNEQYF.

The DNA of the CDR3 is TGTGCCAGCAGGAGCCAAGATAAGGGATATGGCTACACCTTC. Its protein product is CASRSQDKGYGYTF. The V call is TRBV3-1, the J call TRBJ1-2; D is undetermined. Germline CDR1 LGHDT, CDR2 YNNKEL (reference sequence). This CDR3 is built from 14 residues. Trimming pared 6 bases from V and 5 bases from J, leaving 16 bases between.

Notes on this clonotype: A much larger clone lies a single base off, so this may be a read error. The chain carries TRBV6-1 and TRBJ1-2; D is perhaps TRBD1 (5 bases). The length of the CDR3 is 16 residues. Germline assignment: CDR1 MNHNS and CDR2 SASEGT. CDR3 region: CAGSEALTVSGYGYTF. The CDR3 bases are TGTGCCGGCAGTGAAGCGCTGACAGTTTCTGGCTATGGCTACACCTTC.

Written as DNA, the CDR3 is TGCAGTGCTAGAGAATCGTATGAGCAGTTCTTC. Translating gives CSARESYEQFF. This rearrangement joins TRBV20-1 to TRBJ2-1; D is undetermined. V lost 0 bases, J lost 8 bases, and 5 bases lay in between. The CDR3 runs to 11 residues. The germline CDR1 and CDR2 sequences are DFQATT and SNEGSKA (reference sequence).

The chain uses TRBV29-1 and TRBJ2-3; 12 bases line up with TRBD1. CDR1 and CDR2 (germline): SQVTM, ANQGSEA. V lost 6 bases, J lost 8 bases, and 6 bases stayed unmatched. The length of the CDR3 is 13 residues. CDR3 DNA sequence: TGCAGCGTGACGGGACAGGGGGCTGGTACGCAGTATTTT. This gives the protein CSVTGQGAGTQYF.

This chain uses TRBV10-3 with TRBJ2-5; D may be TRBD1 (6 bases). Germline V lookup: CDR1 ENHRY, CDR2 SYGVKD. This CDR3 is built from 13 residues. Trimming shortened V by 10 bases and J by 0 bases, and 12 bases separated the two germline ends. As DNA, the CDR3 is TGTGCCACGGTAGGACAGAACCAAGAGACCCAGTACTTC. This sequence encodes CATVGQNQETQYF.

The genes are TRBV4-1 and TRBJ2-1, with D perhaps TRBD2 (6 bases). Germline V gene lookup returns CDR1 MGHRA and CDR2 YSYEKL. Trimming took off 0 bases at V and 1 base at J, with 10 bases between the two ends. This CDR3 has 16 residues. CDR3 in DNA: TGCGCCAGCAGCCAAGAGGAGGGGAGATCCTACAATGAGCAGTTCTTC. Protein product: CASSQEEGRSYNEQFF.

The chain recombines TRBV29-1 with TRBJ2-7; possible D gene TRBD2, 7 bases. Trimming left V 4 bases short and J 2 bases short, with 18 bases between. This CDR3 spans 15 amino acids. From germline, CDR1 is SQVTM and CDR2 ANQGSEA. The CDR3 reads CSVALRAGAPYEQYF. The CDR3 DNA sequence: TGCAGCGTTGCCCTTAGGGCGGGGGCCCCCTACGAGCAGTACTTC.

The chain combines TRBV20-1 with TRBJ2-5; 10 positions agree with TRBD2. V gave up 6 bases and J gave up 3 bases; unmatched junction bases: 7. The CDR3 sequence is 14 residues long. Germline lookup yields CDR1 DFQATT and CDR2 SNEGSKA (reference sequence). DNA for the CDR3: TGCAGTGCAACGAGCGGGGGGGCGAAAGAGACCCAGTACTTC. Its protein product is CSATSGGAKETQYF.

This clonotype was seen repeatedly, ten times or more. One end of the junction is discordant with germline, which a read error may explain. The chain recombines TRBV5-1 with TRBJ2-5; TRBD2 is a possible D gene (7 bases). CDR1 is SGHRS, CDR2 YFSETQ, per germline. This CDR3 is built from 14 residues. CDR3 protein: CASSLGGGQETQYF. The CDR3 bases are TGTGCCAGCAGTTTAGGGGGGGGCCAAGAGACCCAGTACTTC.

The genes are TRBV6-1 and TRBJ2-5, with D perhaps TRBD1 (6 bases). Germline-derived CDR1 and CDR2 are MNHNS and SASEGT. The CDR3 totals 12 residues. The V and J ends lost 1 base and 12 bases respectively, with 12 bases between them. The CDR3 coding sequence is TGTGCCAGCAGTGAAGTCACAGGGAGTGAGTACTTC. It encodes CASSEVTGSEYF.

The chain employs TRBV2 and TRBJ2-3, with TRBD2 matching over 8 bases. J was trimmed by 0 bases and V by 11 bases; bases with no gene match: 10. This CDR3 contains 15 residues. Germline CDR1 and CDR2: SNHLY and FYNNEI. CDR3 residues: CAGLAGTSSTDTQYF. The CDR3 DNA is TGTGCCGGCTTAGCGGGGACGTCTAGCACAGATACGCAGTATTTT.

The chain joins TRBV6-5 to TRBJ1-2; D ambiguous. This CDR3 region has 15 residues. CDR1 MNHEY and CDR2 SVGAGI come from the germline V gene. Trimming removed 0 bases from V and 2 bases from J, with 10 bases in between. The CDR3 region has the DNA TGTGCCAGCAGTTACTCAGCGGGTAGCAACTATGGCTACACCTTC. This gives the protein CASSYSAGSNYGYTF.